A selection of T cell receptor beta chains follows, all from one sample in a study of cytomegalovirus exposure and HLA in healthy donors. The assay was immunoSEQ multiplex PCR, and TCRdb's table has in-frame clones only and misses some. The sample holds tens of thousands of clones; approximately 95% are singletons and the top ten take under 7%. Sequenced: PBMCs. These receptors all come from a woman under 30 in good health and CMV-seronegative. Both conserved end residues are part of each CDR3. The order of the fields is V gene, J gene, clone size, D gene, CDR3 protein, CDR3 DNA. A D gene is named only where the DNA matches it firmly. Clone size, where shown, is once, few, many, or a class for clones that have expanded.

TRBV4-1	TRBJ1-2	once	TRBD1	CASSQLRDRLYGYTF	TGCGCCAGCAGCCAGCTCCGGGACAGACTCTATGGCTACACCTTC
TRBV11-3	TRBJ2-5	-	TRBD2	CASSLSAGGQETQYF	TGTGCCAGCAGCTTGTCAGCGGGAGGGCAAGAGACCCAGTACTTC
TRBV6-4	TRBJ2-1	few	-	CASSDSGGAKEQFF	TGTGCCAGCAGTGACTCGGGGGGGGCTAAGGAGCAGTTCTTC
TRBV7-9	TRBJ2-7	-	TRBD1	CASSGEGQGGEQYF	TGTGCCAGCAGCGGTGAGGGACAGGGGGGCGAGCAGTACTTC
TRBV6-5	TRBJ2-7	-	TRBD2	CASSYTLSSGRYEQYF	TGTGCCAGCAGTTACACCCTGTCTAGCGGGCGGTACGAGCAGTACTTC
TRBV19	TRBJ2-7	-	-	CASSITSGSYEQYF	TGTGCCAGTAGTATAACGAGCGGCTCCTACGAGCAGTACTTC
TRBV7-9	TRBJ2-5	-	-	CASSLQITGYGETQYF	TGTGCCAGCAGCCTCCAGATCACAGGGTACGGGGAGACCCAGTACTTC
TRBV2	TRBJ2-1	-	-	CASSVGLLADEQFF	TGTGCCAGCAGTGTGGGACTCCTTGCCGATGAGCAGTTCTTC
TRBV28	TRBJ2-7	once	TRBD2	CASSRGTSGPYEQYF	TGTGCCAGCAGCAGGGGGACTAGCGGACCCTACGAGCAGTACTTC
TRBV30	TRBJ1-1	-	TRBD1	CAWSVAGGMNTEAFF	TGTGCCTGGAGTGTTGCAGGGGGCATGAACACTGAAGCTTTCTTT
TRBV14	TRBJ1-6	few	-	CASSQGSGSPLHF	TGTGCCAGCAGCCAAGGGTCGGGTTCACCCCTCCACTTT
TRBV7-9	TRBJ1-3	-	-	CASRQGAGNTIYF	TGTGCCAGCAGACAGGGAGCTGGAAACACCATATATTTT
TRBV19	TRBJ2-6	-	TRBD1	CASRPIRTGDYTGANVLTF	TGTGCCAGTAGACCGATCCGGACAGGGGATTATACTGGGGCCAACGTCCTGACTTTC
TRBV11-2	TRBJ2-5	once	-	CASSLEPDSAETQYF	TGTGCCAGCAGCCTCGAGCCGGACAGCGCGGAGACCCAGTACTTC
TRBV11-2	TRBJ2-7	-	TRBD2	CASSLGGGELEQYF	TGTGCCAGCAGCTTAGGGGGAGGGGAGCTGGAGCAGTACTTC
TRBV19	TRBJ1-1	-	-	CATRVGAGNTEAFF	TGTGCCACCAGGGTGGGGGCAGGAAACACTGAAGCTTTCTTT
TRBV11-2	TRBJ1-5	-	-	CASSLDLYQPQHF	TGTGCCAGCAGCTTAGATCTTTATCAGCCCCAGCATTTT
TRBV27	TRBJ1-1	once	-	CASSLDRNVAEAFF	TGTGCCAGCAGTTTAGACAGAAACGTCGCTGAAGCTTTCTTT
TRBV6-5	TRBJ2-6	-	-	CASSYADSSGANVLTF	TGTGCCAGCAGTTACGCCGACAGTTCTGGGGCCAACGTCCTGACTTTC
TRBV9	TRBJ2-3	-	TRBD2	CASSVTGGRDTQYF	TGTGCCAGCAGCGTGACGGGGGGGCGAGATACGCAGTATTTT
TRBV5-4	TRBJ2-1	-	TRBD2	CASSSGTSGTYNEQFF	TGTGCCAGCAGCTCCGGGACTAGCGGGACCTACAATGAGCAGTTCTTC
TRBV13	TRBJ2-5	-	TRBD2	CASSVETSGQETQYF	TGTGCCAGCAGCGTCGAGACTAGCGGCCAAGAGACCCAGTACTTC
TRBV6-6	TRBJ1-5	-	-	CASSYQGPQSPQHF	TGTGCCAGCAGTTACCAGGGGCCACAATCGCCCCAGCATTTT
TRBV11-3	TRBJ2-5	-	TRBD2	CASSNSGGGETQYF	TGTGCCAGCAGTAACAGCGGGGGCGGCGAGACCCAGTACTTC
TRBV7-9	TRBJ1-3	-	-	CASSAGLSGNTIYF	TGTGCCAGCAGCGCGGGACTCTCTGGAAACACCATATATTTT
TRBV19	TRBJ1-2	-	TRBD1	CASSRRWVPGQGDRNYGYTF	TGTGCCAGTAGTCGACGATGGGTCCCGGGACAGGGGGACCGTAACTATGGCTACACCTTC